The 5 T cell receptor beta chains listed next were all sequenced from one sample in a study of long-term antiretroviral therapy in people with HIV. Samples were assayed with immunoSEQ v3.0 at survey level. Method: immunoSEQ multiplex PCR; TCRdb's copy keeps in-frame clones and lacks some. The table lists over 10,000 clones, roughly 82% of them singletons. The source was unsorted PBMCs, collected around 8.1 years after starting antiretroviral therapy. The receptors originated from a man over 45 with HIV.

This chain links TRBV2 with TRBJ1-5; D uncertain. This CDR3 has 14 amino acids. Germline lookup yields CDR1 SNHLY and CDR2 FYNNEI. V was clipped by 8 bases and J by 0 bases, with 11 bases between them. CDR3 amino acids: CASWNSYSNQPQHF. The CDR3 region has the DNA TGTGCCAGCTGGAACAGCTATAGCAATCAGCCCCAGCATTTT.

The chain links TRBV5-8 to TRBJ2-3; D remains ambiguous. The CDR3 sequence is 14 residues long. Trimming took off 5 bases at V and 3 bases at J, with 13 bases between the two ends. CDR1 is SGHTS, CDR2 YDEGEE, per germline. This CDR3 reads CASSDGIETDTQYF. The CDR3 DNA is TGTGCCAGCAGTGACGGTATCGAGACAGATACGCAGTATTTT.

The CDR3 reads CATSMGDYEQYF. The DNA for the CDR3 is TGTGCCACCTCCATGGGAGACTACGAGCAGTACTTC. The chain carries TRBV10-3 and TRBJ2-7, with D possibly being TRBD2 (5 bases). The germline V and J ends were trimmed by 10 bases and 3 bases, with 13 bases remaining between them. CDR3 length: 12 residues. Germline V lookup: CDR1 ENHRY, CDR2 SYGVKD.

This clone was detected a few times. The chain carries TRBV27 and TRBJ2-7; perhaps TRBD2 as D (5 bases). V gave up 5 bases and J gave up 2 bases, with 10 bases separating them. CDR3 length equals 13 residues. CDR1 and CDR2 from the germline V gene are MNHEY and SMNVEV (reference sequence). The CDR3 spells CASSAGLTYEQYF. The CDR3 region has the DNA TGTGCCAGCAGTGCCGGACTTACCTACGAGCAGTACTTC.

The chain employs TRBV15 and TRBJ1-1, with TRBD1 as a possible D gene (5 bases). Trimming cost V 8 bases and J 7 bases, with 11 bases left between them. The CDR3 contains 11 residues. Germline CDR1 LNHNV, CDR2 YYDKDF (reference sequence). DNA for the CDR3: TGTGCCACCGGGGGAGGACATGAAGCTTTCTTT. This translates into CATGGGHEAFF.